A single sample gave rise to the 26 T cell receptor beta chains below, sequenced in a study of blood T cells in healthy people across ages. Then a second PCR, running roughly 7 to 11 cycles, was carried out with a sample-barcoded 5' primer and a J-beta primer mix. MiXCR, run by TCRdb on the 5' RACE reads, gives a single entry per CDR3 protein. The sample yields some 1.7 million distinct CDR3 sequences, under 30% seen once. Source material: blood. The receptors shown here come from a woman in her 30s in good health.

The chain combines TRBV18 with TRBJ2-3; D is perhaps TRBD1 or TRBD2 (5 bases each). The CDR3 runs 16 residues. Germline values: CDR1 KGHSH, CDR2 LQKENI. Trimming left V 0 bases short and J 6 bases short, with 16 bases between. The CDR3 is CASSPPFMRGKDTQYF. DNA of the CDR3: TGTGCCAGCTCACCACCCTTCATGAGGGGCAAGGATACGCAGTATTTT.

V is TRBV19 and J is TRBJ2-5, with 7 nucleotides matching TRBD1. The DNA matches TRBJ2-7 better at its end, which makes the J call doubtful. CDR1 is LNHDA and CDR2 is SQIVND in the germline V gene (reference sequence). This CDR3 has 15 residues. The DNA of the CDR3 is TGTGCCAGTAGTATAGACGACAGGGACGGCTACGAGCAGTACTTC. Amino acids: CASSIDDRDGYEQYF.

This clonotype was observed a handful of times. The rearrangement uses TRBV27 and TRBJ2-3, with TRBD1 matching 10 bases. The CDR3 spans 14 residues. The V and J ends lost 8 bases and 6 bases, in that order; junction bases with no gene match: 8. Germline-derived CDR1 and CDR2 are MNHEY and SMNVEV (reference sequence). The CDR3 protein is CASATGGSSDTQYF. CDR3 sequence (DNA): TGTGCCAGCGCGACAGGGGGCTCCTCCGATACGCAGTATTTT.

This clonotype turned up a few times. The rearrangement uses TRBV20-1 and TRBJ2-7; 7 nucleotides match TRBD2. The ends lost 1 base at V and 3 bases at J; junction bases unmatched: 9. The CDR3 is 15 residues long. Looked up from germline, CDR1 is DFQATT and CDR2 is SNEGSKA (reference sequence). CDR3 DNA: TGCAGTGCTAGAGGTCCGGGACTATCAGACTACGAGCAGTACTTC. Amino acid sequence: CSARGPGLSDYEQYF.

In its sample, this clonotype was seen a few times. The CDR3, as DNA: TGTGCCATCAGTGAGGCATTGGGTTGGGAAAAACTGTTTTTT. Amino acids: CAISEALGWEKLFF. This sequence joins TRBV10-3 and TRBJ1-4; D ambiguous. V was clipped by 2 bases and J by 8 bases, with 12 bases between them. This CDR3 region has 14 residues. The germline CDR1 and CDR2 sequences are ENHRY and SYGVKD.

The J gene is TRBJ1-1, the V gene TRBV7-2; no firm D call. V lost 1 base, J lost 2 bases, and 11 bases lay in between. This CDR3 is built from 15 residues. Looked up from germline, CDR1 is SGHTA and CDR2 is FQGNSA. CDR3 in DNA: TGTGCCAGCAGCTTAGAAACAGTGCGTAACACTGAAGCTTTCTTT. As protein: CASSLETVRNTEAFF. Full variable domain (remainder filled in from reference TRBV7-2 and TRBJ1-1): GAGVSQSPSNKVTEKGKDVELRCDPISGHTALYWYRQSLGQGLEFLIYFQGNSAPDKSGLPSDRFSAERTGGSVSTLTIQRTQQEDSAVYLCASSLETVRNTEAFFGQGTRLTVV.

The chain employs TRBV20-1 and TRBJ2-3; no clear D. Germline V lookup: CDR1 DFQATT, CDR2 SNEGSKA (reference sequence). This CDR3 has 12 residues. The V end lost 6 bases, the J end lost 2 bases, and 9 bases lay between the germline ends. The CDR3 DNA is TGCAGTGCACCGGACCTCACAGATACGCAGTATTTT. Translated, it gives CSAPDLTDTQYF.

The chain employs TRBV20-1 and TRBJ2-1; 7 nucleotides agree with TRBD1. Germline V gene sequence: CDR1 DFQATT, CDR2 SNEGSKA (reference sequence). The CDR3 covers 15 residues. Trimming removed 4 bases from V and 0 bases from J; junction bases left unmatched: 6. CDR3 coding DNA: TGCAGTGCTAAGCGGACAGGAAGCTCCTACAATGAGCAGTTCTTC. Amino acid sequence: CSAKRTGSSYNEQFF.

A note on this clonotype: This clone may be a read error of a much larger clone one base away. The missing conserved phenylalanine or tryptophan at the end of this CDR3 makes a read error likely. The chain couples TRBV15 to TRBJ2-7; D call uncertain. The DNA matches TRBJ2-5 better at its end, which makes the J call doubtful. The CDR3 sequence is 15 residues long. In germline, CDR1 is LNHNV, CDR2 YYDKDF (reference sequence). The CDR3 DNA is TGTGCCACCAGCAGAGATAGGAGACCCCCAGAGACCCAGTACTGC. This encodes CATSRDRRPPETQYC.

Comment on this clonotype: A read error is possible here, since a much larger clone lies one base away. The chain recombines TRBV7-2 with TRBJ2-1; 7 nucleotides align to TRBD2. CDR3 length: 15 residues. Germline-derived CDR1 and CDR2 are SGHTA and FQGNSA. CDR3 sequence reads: CASSFGGGPYNDQFF. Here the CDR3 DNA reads TGTGCCAGCAGCTTTGGGGGAGGGCCCTACAATGATCAGTTCTTC.

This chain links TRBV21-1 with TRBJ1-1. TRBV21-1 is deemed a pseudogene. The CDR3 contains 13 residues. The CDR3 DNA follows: TGTGCCAGCAACTCGAGGAGGAACACTGAAGCTTTCTTT. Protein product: CASNSRRNTEAFF.

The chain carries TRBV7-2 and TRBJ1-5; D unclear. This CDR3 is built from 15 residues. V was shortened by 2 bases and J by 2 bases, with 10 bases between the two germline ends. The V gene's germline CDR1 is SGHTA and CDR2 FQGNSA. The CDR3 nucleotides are TGTGCCAGCAGCTTAAATGGCGGGGGCAATCAGCCCCAGCATTTT. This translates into CASSLNGGGNQPQHF. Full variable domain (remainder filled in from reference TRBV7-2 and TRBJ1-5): GAGVSQSPSNKVTEKGKDVELRCDPISGHTALYWYRQSLGQGLEFLIYFQGNSAPDKSGLPSDRFSAERTGGSVSTLTIQRTQQEDSAVYLCASSLNGGGNQPQHFGDGTRLSIL.

The CDR3 nucleotides are TGTGCCAGCAGCTTAGGACAGGGGGGCCTCTGGCCCCAGCATTTT. Protein sequence: CASSLGQGGLWPQHF. The gene calls are TRBV7-2 and TRBJ1-5, with 9 bases lining up with TRBD1. Unmatched junction bases numbered 7, after V lost 1 base and J lost 9 bases. The CDR3 contains 15 residues. CDR1 SGHTA and CDR2 FQGNSA come from the germline V gene.

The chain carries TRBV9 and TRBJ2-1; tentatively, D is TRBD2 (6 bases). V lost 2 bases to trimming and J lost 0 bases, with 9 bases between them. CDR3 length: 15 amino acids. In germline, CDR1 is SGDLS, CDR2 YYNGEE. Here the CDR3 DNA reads TGTGCCAGCAGCGTCATAGCGGACTCCTACAATGAGCAGTTCTTC. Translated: CASSVIADSYNEQFF.

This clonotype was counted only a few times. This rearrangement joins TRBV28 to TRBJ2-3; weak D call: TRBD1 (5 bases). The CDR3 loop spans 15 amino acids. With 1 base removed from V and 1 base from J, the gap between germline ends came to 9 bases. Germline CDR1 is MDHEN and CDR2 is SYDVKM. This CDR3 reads CASSLFATGTDTQYF. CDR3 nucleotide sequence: TGTGCCAGCAGTTTATTCGCGACAGGCACAGATACGCAGTATTTT. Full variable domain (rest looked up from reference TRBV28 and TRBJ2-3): DVKVTQSSRYLVKRTGEKVFLECVQDMDHENMFWYRQDPGLGLRLIYFSYDVKMKEKGDIPEGYSVSREKKERFSLILESASTNQTSMYLCASSLFATGTDTQYFGPGTRLTVL.

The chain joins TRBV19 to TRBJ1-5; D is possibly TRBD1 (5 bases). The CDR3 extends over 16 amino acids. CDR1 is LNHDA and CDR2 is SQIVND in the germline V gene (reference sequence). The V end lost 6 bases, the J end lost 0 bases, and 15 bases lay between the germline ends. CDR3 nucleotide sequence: TGTGCCAGTAGGGTTGGGACCGGTTATAGCAATCAGCCCCAGCATTTT. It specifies CASRVGTGYSNQPQHF. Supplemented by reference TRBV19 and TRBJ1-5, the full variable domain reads DGGITQSPKYLFRKEGQNVTLSCEQNLNHDAMYWYRQDPGQGLRLIYYSQIVNDFQKGDIAEGYSVSREKKESFPLTVTSAQKNPTAFYLCASRVGTGYSNQPQHFGDGTRLSIL.

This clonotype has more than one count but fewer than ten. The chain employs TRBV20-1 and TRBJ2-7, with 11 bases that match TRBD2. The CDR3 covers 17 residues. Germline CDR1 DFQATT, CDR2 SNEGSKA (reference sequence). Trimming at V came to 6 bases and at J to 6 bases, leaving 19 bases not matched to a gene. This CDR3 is CSALGLAEDWGGFEQYF. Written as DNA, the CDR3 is TGCAGTGCACTGGGACTAGCGGAAGACTGGGGGGGTTTCGAGCAGTACTTC.

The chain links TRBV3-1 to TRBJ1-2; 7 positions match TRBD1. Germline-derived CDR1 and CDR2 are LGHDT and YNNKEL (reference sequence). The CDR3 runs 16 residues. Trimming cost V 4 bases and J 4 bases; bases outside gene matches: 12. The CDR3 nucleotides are TGTGCCAGCAGCCCCAGGGGGTCCACTGCTTGCTATGGCTACACCTTC. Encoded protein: CASSPRGSTACYGYTF.

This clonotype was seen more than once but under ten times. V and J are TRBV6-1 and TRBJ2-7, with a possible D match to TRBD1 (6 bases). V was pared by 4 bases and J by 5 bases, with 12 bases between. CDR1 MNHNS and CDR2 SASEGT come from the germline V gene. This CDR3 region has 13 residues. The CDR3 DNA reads TGTGCCAGCAGTGCGACACAGGGCCACGAGCAGTACTTC. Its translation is CASSATQGHEQYF.

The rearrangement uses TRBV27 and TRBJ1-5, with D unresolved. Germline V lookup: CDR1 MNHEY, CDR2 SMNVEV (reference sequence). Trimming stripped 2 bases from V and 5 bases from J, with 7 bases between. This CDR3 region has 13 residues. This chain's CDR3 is CASSLRSYQPQHF. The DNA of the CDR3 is TGTGCCAGCAGTTTACGCTCGTATCAGCCCCAGCATTTT.

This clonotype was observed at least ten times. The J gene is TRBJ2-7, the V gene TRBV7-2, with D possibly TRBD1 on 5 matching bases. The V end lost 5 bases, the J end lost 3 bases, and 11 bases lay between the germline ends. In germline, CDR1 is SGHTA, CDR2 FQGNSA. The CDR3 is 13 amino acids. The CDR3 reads CASSPRVNYEQYF. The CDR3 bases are TGTGCCAGCAGCCCCAGGGTAAACTACGAGCAGTACTTC.

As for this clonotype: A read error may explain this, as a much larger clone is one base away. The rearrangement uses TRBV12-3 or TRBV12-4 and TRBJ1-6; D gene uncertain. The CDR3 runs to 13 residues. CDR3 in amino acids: CASSLSVFSHLHF. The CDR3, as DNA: TGTGCCAGCAGTTTGTCCGTATTTTCACACCTCCACTTT.

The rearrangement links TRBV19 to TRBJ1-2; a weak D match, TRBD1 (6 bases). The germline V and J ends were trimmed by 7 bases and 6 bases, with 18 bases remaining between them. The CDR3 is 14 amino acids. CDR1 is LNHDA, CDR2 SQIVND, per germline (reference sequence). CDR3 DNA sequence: TGTGCCAGTACCCCAAGGCACAGGGAGGATGGCTACACCTTC. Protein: CASTPRHREDGYTF.

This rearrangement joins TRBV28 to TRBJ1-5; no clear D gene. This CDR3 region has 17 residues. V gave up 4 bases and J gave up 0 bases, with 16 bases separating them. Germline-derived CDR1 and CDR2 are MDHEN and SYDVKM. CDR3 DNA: TGTGCCAGCAGTTCCCACCTCGGGTTCCTTAGCAATCAGCCCCAGCATTTT. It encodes CASSSHLGFLSNQPQHF.

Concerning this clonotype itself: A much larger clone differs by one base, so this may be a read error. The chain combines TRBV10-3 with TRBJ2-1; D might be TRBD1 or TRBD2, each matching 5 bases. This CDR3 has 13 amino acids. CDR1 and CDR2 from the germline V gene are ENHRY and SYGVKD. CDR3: CAIRESRGREQFF. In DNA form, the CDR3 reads TGTGCCATCAGGGAGTCTCGGGGACGGGAGCAGTTCTTC.

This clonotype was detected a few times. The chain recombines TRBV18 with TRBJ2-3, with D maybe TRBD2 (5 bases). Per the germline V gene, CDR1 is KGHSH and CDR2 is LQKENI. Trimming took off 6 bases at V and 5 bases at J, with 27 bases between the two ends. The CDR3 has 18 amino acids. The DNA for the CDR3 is TGTGCCAGCTCCCCCAGGCAGAGGACTGGGCTAGCTGGAGATACGCAGTATTTT. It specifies CASSPRQRTGLAGDTQYF.